These 23 T cell receptor beta chains share one sample of origin, sequenced in a study of control samples from healthy donors and cancer patients. Clones were read by immunoSEQ multiplex PCR, and TCRdb kept only the in-frame ones, dropping some. The sample records about 150,000 clones, about 91% being singletons. The sequencing sample was made of blood. These receptors came from a woman aged 35 to 49 in good health.

The CDR3 loop is CASSPGTVYGYTF. The CDR3 DNA reads TGTGCCAGCAGCCCTGGGACAGTCTATGGCTACACCTTC. The chain recombines TRBV9 with TRBJ1-2; 7 positions agree with TRBD1. V shed 4 bases, J shed 4 bases, and the junction held 4 bases outside the gene matches. Germline loops: CDR1 SGDLS, CDR2 YYNGEE. This CDR3 has 13 residues. The whole variable domain, remainder taken from reference TRBV9 and TRBJ1-2, is DSGVTQTPKHLITATGQRVTLRCSPRSGDLSVYWYQQSLDQGLQFLIQYYNGEERAKGNILERFSAQQFPDLHSELNLSSLELGDSALYFCASSPGTVYGYTFGSGTRLTVV.

This clone was found a few times. The rearrangement joins TRBV11-2 to TRBJ1-2; 9 bases are shared with TRBD1. V trimming: 3 bases; J trimming: 7 bases; junction bases outside the gene matches: 6. The CDR3 spans 14 residues. The germline V gene has CDR1 SGHAT and CDR2 FQNNGV. For the CDR3, the DNA is TGTGCCAGCAGCTTTCGGGACAGGGAAGGTGGCTACACCTTC. This translates into CASSFRDREGGYTF.

The V gene is TRBV5-1, the J gene TRBJ2-2; the D is unclear. The germline V and J ends were trimmed by 6 bases and 6 bases, with 9 bases remaining between them. Germline V CDR1 and CDR2: SGHRS, YFSETQ. This CDR3 spans 12 amino acids. CDR3: CASKYRPGELFF. The DNA for the CDR3 is TGCGCCAGCAAATACCGGCCCGGGGAGCTGTTTTTT.

The gene calls are TRBV4-1 and TRBJ1-2; D might be TRBD1 (5 bases). This CDR3 has 12 residues. The ends were cut back, 5 bases at V and 9 bases at J, with 13 bases in the middle. Germline V gene lookup returns CDR1 MGHRA and CDR2 YSYEKL. The CDR3 sequence is CASSGAEGSYTF. In DNA, the CDR3 is TGCGCCAGCAGCGGGGCGGAGGGAAGCTACACCTTC.

This chain's CDR3 is CASSLGTQETQYF. The CDR3 nucleotides are TGTGCCAGCAGTCTAGGGACCCAAGAGACCCAGTACTTC. The chain has TRBV3-1 (or the pseudogene TRBV3-2) and TRBJ2-5, with D perhaps given as TRBD1 or TRBD2 (5 bases each). The germline V gene encodes CDR1 LGHDT and CDR2 YNNKEL (reference sequence). V shed 6 bases and J shed 1 base, with 9 bases lying between them. This CDR3 region has 13 residues.

The V gene is TRBV5-1, the J gene TRBJ1-1, with D unclear. There are 15 residues in the CDR3. With 0 bases removed from V and 1 base from J, the gap between germline ends came to 10 bases. Germline assignment: CDR1 SGHRS and CDR2 YFSETQ. Here the CDR3 reads CASSLVGSANTEAFF. The DNA for the CDR3 is TGCGCCAGCAGCTTGGTAGGGTCTGCGAACACTGAAGCTTTCTTT.

The chain couples TRBV29-1 to TRBJ1-6; D uncertain. V was clipped by 2 bases and J by 0 bases, with 11 bases between them. CDR1 SQVTM and CDR2 ANQGSEA come from the germline V gene. The CDR3 has 16 residues. The CDR3 loop is CSVELQRSSYNSPLHF. The CDR3 DNA follows: TGCAGCGTTGAACTGCAGCGAAGCTCCTATAATTCACCCCTCCACTTT.

J is TRBJ1-4 and V is TRBV5-1; D is unclear. There are 16 residues in the CDR3. The V end lost 4 bases, the J end lost 0 bases, and 13 bases lay between the germline ends. Germline V gene data show CDR1 as SGHRS and CDR2 as YFSETQ. The CDR3 nucleotides are TGCGCCAGCAGCCCTCAGAGTTTCGCAACTAATGAAAAACTGTTTTTT. Translation gives CASSPQSFATNEKLFF. The whole variable domain, filled in from reference TRBV5-1 and TRBJ1-4, reads KAGVTQTPRYLIKTRGQQVTLSCSPISGHRSVSWYQQTPGQGLQFLFEYFSETQRNKGNFPGRFSGRQFSNSRSEMNVSTLELGDSALYLCASSPQSFATNEKLFFGSGTQLSVL.

Regarding this clone: Its ends do not fully match the called genes, so a read error is possible. This chain links TRBV6-1 with TRBJ2-7; 11 bases agree with TRBD1. Germline-derived CDR1 and CDR2 are MNHNS and SASEGT. The CDR3 spans 15 residues. The CDR3 region has the DNA TGTGCCAGCAGCGAAGAGGACAGGGGGCCCTACGAGCAGTACTTC. It is translated as CASSEEDRGPYEQYF.

In nucleotides, the CDR3 is TGTGCCACCAGCTCCGGAGCGGGGGGCCCCTATGGGGAGCAGTTCTTC. Translated: CATSSGAGGPYGEQFF. V and J are TRBV15 and TRBJ2-1, with TRBD2 identical over 9 bases. Germline trimming cut 5 bases from V and 10 bases from J; bases unmatched to any gene: 15. CDR3 length equals 16 residues. The germline V gene encodes CDR1 LNHNV and CDR2 YYDKDF (reference sequence).

The chain recombines TRBV6-1 with TRBJ2-1; D is undetermined. There are 16 residues in the CDR3. V was shortened by 3 bases and J by 2 bases, with 14 bases between the two germline ends. Germline CDR1 and CDR2: MNHNS and SASEGT. As DNA, the CDR3 is TGTGCCAGCAGTGATAGGTTTCTGAGCACCTACAATGAGCAGTTCTTC. This gives the protein CASSDRFLSTYNEQFF.

The CDR3 region has the DNA TGTGCCATAGGGACAGGGGGGTTTCAGCCCCAGCATTTT. Protein sequence: CAIGTGGFQPQHF. This chain connects TRBV7-9 to TRBJ1-5; 11 positions agree with TRBD1. V dropped 10 bases and J dropped 6; count of bases not matched to a gene: 5. The CDR3 covers 13 residues. Germline V CDR1 and CDR2: SEHNR, FQNEAQ (reference sequence).

This chain links TRBV14 with TRBJ2-2; D gene uncertain. Trimming pared 4 bases from V and 7 bases from J, leaving 10 bases between. Germline CDR1 is SGHDN and CDR2 is FVKESK. CDR3 size: 13 residues. In DNA form, the CDR3 reads TGTGCCAGCAGCCCAGAATTCGGCGGGGAGCTGTTTTTT. Translating it yields CASSPEFGGELFF. Filled out from reference TRBV14 and TRBJ2-2, the complete variable domain reads EAGVTQFPSHSVIEKGQTVTLRCDPISGHDNLYWYRRVMGKEIKFLLHFVKESKQDESGMPNNRFLAERTGGTYSTLKVQPAELEDSGVYFCASSPEFGGELFFGEGSRLTVL.

J is TRBJ2-1 and V is TRBV14; maybe TRBD1 (5 bases). With 5 bases removed from V and 0 bases from J, the gap between germline ends came to 5 bases. Germline V lookup: CDR1 SGHDN, CDR2 FVKESK. This CDR3 has 13 residues. The CDR3 region is CASSDSSYNEQFF. CDR3 nucleotide sequence: TGTGCCAGCAGCGACAGCTCCTACAATGAGCAGTTCTTC.

This clone was seen only a few times. This chain connects TRBV10-2 to TRBJ2-7; D gene unclear. Germline V gene lookup returns CDR1 WSHSY and CDR2 SAAADI. The CDR3 totals 11 residues. Between the trimmed V and J ends, which lost 5 bases and 3 bases, there was a span of 5 bases. The CDR3 loop reads CASSLSYEQYF. The CDR3 DNA is TGCGCCAGCAGTCTTAGCTACGAGCAGTACTTC.

For the CDR3, the DNA is TGTGCCAGCAGCCGCATCGGAGGCTCTGGAAACACCATATATTTT. Amino acid sequence: CASSRIGGSGNTIYF. This rearrangement joins TRBV3-1 (or the pseudogene TRBV3-2) to TRBJ1-3; D call uncertain. Germline loops: CDR1 LGHDT, CDR2 YNNKEL (reference sequence). V lost 4 bases, J lost 0 bases, and 10 bases lay in between. The CDR3 runs to 15 residues.

J is TRBJ2-3 and V is TRBV3-1 (or the pseudogene TRBV3-2); 8 bases align to TRBD2. Trimming cost V 5 bases and J 4 bases; bases outside gene matches: 8. The CDR3 extends over 15 amino acids. The germline V gene encodes CDR1 LGHDT and CDR2 YNNKEL (reference sequence). The CDR3 bases are TGTGCCAGCAGCGAATACGGGGGGGCAGCAGATACGCAGTATTTT. This sequence encodes CASSEYGGAADTQYF.

The rearrangement uses TRBV19 and TRBJ1-5; 7 bases match TRBD1. CDR3 size: 15 residues. V lost 5 bases, J lost 1 base, and 5 bases stayed unmatched. Germline CDR1 and CDR2: LNHDA and SQIVND (reference sequence). The CDR3 spells CASSSGQDSNQPQHF. DNA of the CDR3: TGTGCCAGTAGTTCCGGACAGGACAGCAATCAGCCCCAGCATTTT. Using reference TRBV19 and TRBJ1-5 for the parts outside the CDR3, the full variable domain is DGGITQSPKYLFRKEGQNVTLSCEQNLNHDAMYWYRQDPGQGLRLIYYSQIVNDFQKGDIAEGYSVSREKKESFPLTVTSAQKNPTAFYLCASSSGQDSNQPQHFGDGTRLSIL.

J is TRBJ1-6 and V is TRBV5-6, with D possibly matching TRBD1 (5 bases). The CDR3 has 13 amino acids. Germline assignment: CDR1 SGHDT and CDR2 YYEEEE. Trimming removed 4 bases from V and 9 bases from J, with 11 bases in between. The CDR3 is CASSPGTTSPLHF. The DNA of the CDR3 is TGTGCCAGCAGCCCCGGGACGACTTCACCCCTCCACTTT.

This clone was detected only once. The chain employs TRBV3-1 (or the pseudogene TRBV3-2) and TRBJ2-3; D tentatively reads TRBD1 or TRBD2 (5 bases each). Trimming shortened V by 4 bases and J by 5 bases, and 16 bases separated the two germline ends. The CDR3 sequence is 15 residues long. Germline-derived CDR1 and CDR2 are LGHDT and YNNKEL (reference sequence). This CDR3 is CASSRDGTPRDTQYF. The CDR3 region has the DNA TGTGCCAGCAGCCGTGACGGGACGCCTCGAGATACGCAGTATTTT.

CDR3 bases: TGTGCCAGCAGCTTCTTCGGGACTAGCGGGGGAGAGACCCAGTACTTC. This gives the protein CASSFFGTSGGETQYF. The chain is built from TRBV3-1 (or the pseudogene TRBV3-2) and TRBJ2-5; TRBD2 aligns across 14 bases. The J segment lost 4 bases and the V segment lost 5 bases, leaving 6 bases of the junction unmatched. Looked up from germline, CDR1 is LGHDT and CDR2 is YNNKEL (reference sequence). The CDR3 is made up of 16 amino acids.

This clone was seen a handful of times. This chain connects TRBV11-2 to TRBJ1-1; the D gene is possibly TRBD1 (5 bases). Trimming left V 1 base short and J 10 bases short, with 13 bases between. CDR1 and CDR2 (germline): SGHAT, FQNNGV. This CDR3 is 13 amino acids long. CDR3 sequence (DNA): TGTGCCAGCAGCTTAGCCGGACATTTTCTAGCTTTCTTT. It translates to CASSLAGHFLAFF.

This clone was picked up one time. The chain uses TRBV7-9 and TRBJ1-1; D unresolved. Germline V lookup: CDR1 SEHNR, CDR2 FQNEAQ (reference sequence). With 5 bases removed from V and 3 bases from J, the gap between germline ends came to 10 bases. The CDR3 is made up of 13 amino acids. Written as DNA, the CDR3 is TGTGCCAGCAGCCGGAATGAATACACTGAAGCTTTCTTT. Encoded protein: CASSRNEYTEAFF.